Listed here are 11 T cell receptor beta chains from one sample, sequenced in a study of T cell repertoires in cytomegalovirus infection. The antigens these receptors bind are not known. MiXCR, run by TCRdb on the reads, gives a single entry per CDR3 protein. The table records about 740,000 distinct CDR3 sequences, 33% of them present only once. Sequenced here: cultured PBMCs, sampled from culture after CMV antigen stimulation. These receptors were taken from a human donor in good health (CMV status not recorded). Some clones in this sample may be carry-over from other donors' samples.

This clonotype was seen only a few times. The V and J genes are TRBV6-2 or TRBV6-3 and TRBJ2-7, with TRBD1 matching 7 bases. The V gene end was trimmed by 0 bases and the J gene end by 4 bases; junction bases not matched to a gene: 6. The CDR3 totals 15 residues. In germline, CDR1 is MNHEY, CDR2 SVGEGT. The CDR3 spells CASSYSYRGTYEQYF. DNA for the CDR3: TGTGCCAGCAGTTACTCCTACAGGGGAACTTACGAGCAGTACTTC.

This clonotype was picked up a small number of times. The chain combines TRBV18 with TRBJ2-3, with 12 bases lining up with TRBD1. CDR3 length equals 16 residues. The germline V gene encodes CDR1 KGHSH and CDR2 LQKENI. With V trimmed by 0 bases and J by 4 bases, 2 bases remained unmatched. The CDR3 DNA is TGTGCCAGCTCACCACCGGGACAGGGGGCGGCAGATACGCAGTATTTT. Protein sequence: CASSPPGQGAADTQYF.

The CDR3, as DNA: TGTGCCAGCAGCTTGCAGGGGGTATCTAGCGGGGCGAGCTCCTACGAGCAGTACTTC. As protein: CASSLQGVSSGASSYEQYF. The chain links TRBV5-5 to TRBJ2-7; 9 bases map to TRBD2. Germline V gene lookup returns CDR1 SGHKS and CDR2 YYEKEE (reference sequence). This CDR3 contains 19 residues. The trim removed 1 base at V and 0 bases at J, leaving 14 bases unmatched.

The rearrangement links TRBV28 to TRBJ1-1; D might be TRBD1 (5 bases). The CDR3 covers 17 residues. Trimming cost V 3 bases and J 0 bases, with 17 bases left between them. The germline V gene encodes CDR1 MDHEN and CDR2 SYDVKM. DNA for the CDR3: TGTGCCAGCAGTTTCGGGACCCCAGCAGGGATGAACACTGAAGCTTTCTTT. This translates into CASSFGTPAGMNTEAFF.

The rearrangement uses TRBV11-2 and TRBJ2-5, with D uncertain. Germline V gene data show CDR1 as SGHAT and CDR2 as FQNNGV. The CDR3 covers 12 residues. V was cut by 5 bases and J by 0 bases, with 4 bases left in between. The DNA for the CDR3 is TGTGCCAGCAGCGCCAACCAAGAGACCCAGTACTTC. Its protein product is CASSANQETQYF.

The chain employs TRBV12-3 or TRBV12-4 and TRBJ2-3; 7 positions match TRBD2. The CDR3 length is 13 residues. Trimming at V came to 11 bases and at J to 1 base, leaving 6 bases not matched to a gene. In DNA, the CDR3 is TGTGCCGGGAAGCGGGGTGGCACAGATACGCAGTATTTT. It yields the protein CAGKRGGTDTQYF.

The chain is built from TRBV7-6 and TRBJ2-6, with TRBD2 identical over 9 bases. CDR3 size: 19 residues. Germline assignment: CDR1 SGHVS and CDR2 FNYEAQ. J lost 2 bases, V lost 5 bases, and 13 bases had no gene match. The chain's CDR3 is CASSLGSLREGPGANVLTF. For the CDR3, the DNA is TGTGCCAGCAGCCTAGGAAGTCTGCGGGAGGGCCCTGGGGCCAACGTCCTGACTTTC.

This clonotype was seen a few times. This chain joins TRBV4-1 and TRBJ2-1; the D is unclear. The CDR3 extends over 14 amino acids. Germline V CDR1 and CDR2: MGHRA, YSYEKL. With 0 bases removed from V and 2 bases from J, the gap between germline ends came to 5 bases. The CDR3 protein is CASSQEGTYNEQFF. The CDR3 DNA reads TGCGCCAGCAGCCAAGAAGGAACCTACAATGAGCAGTTCTTC.

A few counts support this clonotype. The chain has TRBV7-2 and TRBJ2-1; the D gene is possibly TRBD2 (6 bases). This CDR3 comprises 18 residues. V lost 2 bases and J lost 2, with 19 bases in between. Germline assignment: CDR1 SGHTA and CDR2 FQGNSA. The CDR3 spells CASSLIGWAGTAYNEQFF. The CDR3 DNA sequence: TGTGCCAGCAGCTTAATAGGATGGGCGGGGACCGCCTACAATGAGCAGTTCTTC.

A word on this clonotype: A junction boundary mismatches the germline segment, possibly from a read error. The V call is TRBV7-6, the J call TRBJ1-3, with TRBD1 as a possible D gene (5 bases). The CDR3 extends over 13 amino acids. The germline CDR1 and CDR2 sequences are SGHVS and FNYEAQ. The CDR3 loop reads CASSSQEGNTIHF. The CDR3 region has the DNA TGTGCCAGCAGCTCACAGGAGGGAAACACCATACATTTT.

This clonotype was recorded a few times. This rearrangement joins TRBV7-9 to TRBJ2-2, with a weak D call TRBD2 (5 bases). Trimming took off 5 bases at V and 4 bases at J, with 14 bases between the two ends. Germline values: CDR1 SEHNR, CDR2 FQNEAQ (reference sequence). This CDR3 has 15 amino acids. CDR3 protein: CASSPARASTGELFF. The CDR3 region has the DNA TGTGCCAGCAGCCCGGCGAGGGCGAGCACCGGGGAGCTGTTTTTT.